These 29 T cell receptor beta chains originate from one sample sequenced in a study of T cell responses to AZD1222 COVID-19 vaccine. TCRdb keeps only in-frame clones here, not all; method: immunoSEQ multiplex PCR. The table shows about 120,000 clones, with roughly 92% occurring only once. The sequenced sample was peripheral blood, obtained 28 days after the second AZD1222 dose. The receptors were gathered from an adult who received the AZD1222 COVID-19 vaccine.

The V gene is TRBV6-2 or TRBV6-3, the J gene TRBJ2-2; D call uncertain. Germline CDR1 and CDR2: MNHEY and SVGEGT. Trimming shortened V by 3 bases and J by 7 bases, and 9 bases separated the two germline ends. This CDR3 spans 13 amino acids. The CDR3 sequence is CASSYSRIGELFF. The CDR3 region has the DNA TGTGCCAGCAGTTATAGCCGCATCGGGGAGCTGTTTTTT.

This chain uses TRBV6-6 with TRBJ2-5; no clear D. With 7 bases removed from V and 5 bases from J, the gap between germline ends came to 8 bases. The CDR3 is made up of 11 amino acids. CDR1 is MNHNY, CDR2 SVGAGI, per germline (reference sequence). CDR3 bases: TGTGCCAGCACCTACGGGGAGACCCAGTACTTC. This sequence encodes CASTYGETQYF.

The V and J genes are TRBV2 and TRBJ2-1; TRBD2 aligns across 9 bases. V trimming: 3 bases; J trimming: 4 bases; junction bases outside the gene matches: 7. CDR1 and CDR2 (germline): SNHLY, FYNNEI. The CDR3 runs 16 residues. The CDR3 nucleotides are TGTGCCAGCAGTGATGGGAGCGGGGGGAAATACAATGAGCAGTTCTTC. Encoded protein: CASSDGSGGKYNEQFF.

The rearrangement links TRBV12-3 or TRBV12-4 to TRBJ1-2; TRBD1 is a possible D gene (5 bases). The CDR3 is 13 amino acids. V was pared by 3 bases and J by 4 bases, with 9 bases between. The CDR3 protein is CASSLTETYGYTF. The CDR3 DNA is TGTGCCAGCAGTTTGACAGAAACCTATGGCTACACCTTC.

The chain recombines TRBV6-1 with TRBJ2-3; unclear D gene. V was trimmed by 1 base and J by 4 bases, leaving 9 bases between them. CDR3 length equals 14 residues. Germline V CDR1 and CDR2: MNHNS, SASEGT. The CDR3 region has the DNA TGTGCCAGCAGTGAAGTCCCAGTCTCAGATACGCAGTATTTT. This gives the protein CASSEVPVSDTQYF.

The genes are TRBV7-8 and TRBJ1-5; TRBD1 agrees at 8 bases. With V trimmed by 1 base and J by 2 bases, 1 base remained unmatched. In germline, CDR1 is SGHVS, CDR2 FQNEAQ. The CDR3 runs to 15 residues. In nucleotides, the CDR3 is TGTGCCAGCAGCTTAGGGGGACAGGGCAATCAGCCCCAGCATTTT. It codes for CASSLGGQGNQPQHF. The full variable domain, in which reference TRBV7-8 and TRBJ1-5 provide the parts outside the CDR3, is GAGVSQSPRYKVAKRGQDVALRCDPISGHVSLFWYQQALGQGPEFLTYFQNEAQLDKSGLPSDRFFAERPEGSVSTLKIQRTQQEDSAVYLCASSLGGQGNQPQHFGDGTRLSIL.

This chain connects TRBV29-1 to TRBJ2-7; 9 bases are shared with TRBD1. The CDR3 spans 13 residues. CDR1 is SQVTM, CDR2 ANQGSEA, per germline. CDR3 nucleotides: TGCAGTTATAAACAGGGGGCGTCCAACGAGCAGTACTTC. Translating gives CSYKQGASNEQYF.

V usage is TRBV6-5 and J usage is TRBJ1-1; D remains unclear. Trimming took off 0 bases at V and 3 bases at J, with 11 bases between the two ends. Per germline, CDR1 MNHEY and CDR2 SVGAGI. This CDR3 region has 15 residues. For the CDR3, the DNA is TGTGCCAGCAGTTACTCGCCAGAAGAGTACACTGAAGCTTTCTTT. Residues: CASSYSPEEYTEAFF.

The chain uses TRBV18 and TRBJ1-1, with TRBD1 identical over 7 bases. CDR1 KGHSH and CDR2 LQKENI come from the germline V gene. There are 16 residues in the CDR3. The ends lost 6 bases at V and 1 base at J; junction bases unmatched: 11. The CDR3 here is CASSPLQGPENTEAFF. Written as DNA, the CDR3 is TGTGCCAGCTCGCCTCTACAGGGGCCTGAGAACACTGAAGCTTTCTTT.

This chain connects TRBV24-1 to TRBJ1-5; D gene unclear. The CDR3 spans 13 residues. Trimming shortened V by 3 bases and J by 7 bases, and 9 bases separated the two germline ends. Germline V lookup: CDR1 KGHDR, CDR2 SFDVKD. The CDR3 nucleotides are TGTGCCACCAGTGATGCGGGTGGACAGCCCCAGCATTTT. Its protein product is CATSDAGGQPQHF.

The chain joins TRBV28 to TRBJ1-6; D is perhaps TRBD1 (5 bases). The CDR3 loop spans 17 amino acids. Germline assignment: CDR1 MDHEN and CDR2 SYDVKM. The V gene lost 6 bases and the J gene lost 6 bases, with 21 bases spanning the gap. The CDR3 DNA reads TGTGCCAGCAGCCGGGCGGGGCGGCGAGGGTCTAATTCACCCCTCCACTTT. The encoded protein is CASSRAGRRGSNSPLHF.

The chain has TRBV7-8 and TRBJ1-5; tentatively, D is TRBD1 (5 bases). V shed 5 bases and J shed 6 bases, with 17 bases lying between them. The CDR3 contains 15 residues. Looked up from germline, CDR1 is SGHVS and CDR2 is FQNEAQ. This chain's CDR3 is CASSPLPVQAQPQHF. CDR3 sequence (DNA): TGTGCCAGCAGCCCATTGCCGGTACAGGCTCAGCCCCAGCATTTT.

This sequence joins TRBV5-4 and TRBJ1-4; weak D call: TRBD1 (6 bases). CDR1 is SGHNT and CDR2 is YYREEE in the germline V gene (reference sequence). The CDR3 runs to 13 residues. Deletions cut 5 bases from V and 10 bases from J, with 15 bases between. CDR3 protein: CASRDRNEGKLFF. The CDR3 DNA sequence: TGTGCCAGCAGGGACAGAAACGAGGGAAAACTGTTTTTT.

The V gene is TRBV19, the J gene TRBJ2-3; D is unclear. This CDR3 is built from 13 residues. Germline V gene data show CDR1 as LNHDA and CDR2 as SQIVND (reference sequence). V lost 7 bases, J lost 1 base, and 9 bases lay in between. The CDR3 reads CASTSDGTDTQYF. The CDR3 bases are TGTGCCAGTACTTCAGATGGCACAGATACGCAGTATTTT.

The gene calls are TRBV10-3 and TRBJ2-7; D might be TRBD1 or TRBD2, each matching 5 bases. Trimming removed 3 bases from V and 6 bases from J, with 9 bases in between. Germline values: CDR1 ENHRY, CDR2 SYGVKD. The CDR3 extends over 12 amino acids. CDR3 amino acids: CAISELGAEQYF. CDR3 in DNA: TGTGCCATCAGTGAACTAGGGGCCGAGCAGTACTTC.

Only one count was recorded for this clone. The V call is TRBV9, the J call TRBJ1-3; D ambiguous. Trimming pared 4 bases from V and 4 bases from J, leaving 6 bases between. The CDR3 has 12 residues. Germline CDR1 reads SGDLS; CDR2 reads YYNGEE. The CDR3 is CASSILGNTIYF. CDR3 in DNA: TGTGCCAGCAGCATACTCGGAAACACCATATATTTT.

This chain connects TRBV4-2 to TRBJ2-1; possibly TRBD2 for D (6 bases). This CDR3 has 17 residues. Germline V gene lookup returns CDR1 LGHNA and CDR2 YNFKEQ. V was clipped by 6 bases and J by 10 bases, with 28 bases between them. The CDR3: CASRYVSGSGAIGEQFF. The CDR3 bases are TGTGCCAGCAGATACGTCTCCGGGAGTGGGGCGATTGGGGAGCAGTTCTTC.

CDR3 bases: TGTGCCAGCAGTTACTCGTTTGAGCTGAGGACCCAGTACTTC. It translates to CASSYSFELRTQYF. This chain links TRBV6-2 or TRBV6-3 with TRBJ2-5; the D is unclear. The CDR3 runs to 14 residues. Deletions cut 0 bases from V and 7 bases from J, with 12 bases between. Germline V gene sequence: CDR1 MNHEY, CDR2 SVGEGT.

V usage is TRBV18 and J usage is TRBJ1-2; D is uncertain. The ends were cut back, 3 bases at V and 3 bases at J, with 8 bases in the middle. Germline V gene data show CDR1 as KGHSH and CDR2 as LQKENI. The CDR3 totals 13 residues. CDR3: CASSPNRDYGYTF. The CDR3 DNA follows: TGTGCCAGCTCACCGAATAGAGACTATGGCTACACCTTC.

This chain connects TRBV12-1 to TRBJ1-5; the table assigns TRBD1, which was not confirmed against the DNA. TRBV12-1 is a listed pseudogene. The CDR3 sequence is 18 residues long. Here the CDR3 reads CASSTYTGTGAGNQPQHF. The CDR3 coding sequence is TGTGCCAGCAGCACATACACCGGGACAGGGGCGGGCAATCAGCCCCAGCATTTT.

The chain couples TRBV7-9 to TRBJ2-5; D is perhaps TRBD1 (6 bases). The length of the CDR3 is 11 residues. Germline V gene lookup returns CDR1 SEHNR and CDR2 FQNEAQ (reference sequence). The CDR3 DNA follows: TGTGCAAGCGCAGGGGTGGAGACCCAGTACTTC. Encoded protein: CASAGVETQYF.

The rearrangement links TRBV5-4 to TRBJ2-1; D is perhaps TRBD1 or TRBD2 (5 bases each). The germline V gene has CDR1 SGHNT and CDR2 YYREEE (reference sequence). CDR3 size: 15 residues. Trimming removed 0 bases at V and 2 bases at J, with 9 bases between. The CDR3 reads CASSLGGTTYNEQFF. The CDR3 bases are TGTGCCAGCAGCTTGGGAGGGACCACCTACAATGAGCAGTTCTTC.

The DNA of the CDR3 is TGCGCCAGCGGCCGGGACAGTAATTCACCCCTCCACTTT. Residues: CASGRDSNSPLHF. The J gene is TRBJ1-6, the V gene TRBV4-3; 7 bases fit TRBD1. Germline loops: CDR1 LGHNA, CDR2 YSLEER. V lost 8 bases, J lost 6 bases, and 4 bases stayed unmatched. CDR3 length: 13 residues.

The chain is built from TRBV19 and TRBJ1-5; D is uncertain. This CDR3 is 13 amino acids long. Trimming shortened V by 2 bases and J by 2 bases, and 4 bases separated the two germline ends. The germline CDR1 and CDR2 sequences are LNHDA and SQIVND (reference sequence). CDR3 DNA: TGTGCCAGTAGTATATCGCGCAATCAGCCCCAGCATTTT. This gives the protein CASSISRNQPQHF.

This rearrangement joins TRBV3-1 (or the pseudogene TRBV3-2) to TRBJ1-4, with 12 bases lining up with TRBD1. Germline CDR1 reads LGHDT; CDR2 reads YNNKEL (reference sequence). Trimming cost V 4 bases and J 1 base; bases outside gene matches: 4. This CDR3 comprises 17 residues. The CDR3 bases are TGTGCCAGCAGCCTGGGGGACAGGGGGCGAACTAATGAAAAACTGTTTTTT. Residues: CASSLGDRGRTNEKLFF.

V gene TRBV19 combines with J gene TRBJ2-6, with D unresolved. This CDR3 comprises 16 residues. Looked up from germline, CDR1 is LNHDA and CDR2 is SQIVND (reference sequence). Trimming cost V 6 bases and J 0 bases, with 12 bases left between them. CDR3 sequence: CASRQHSNSGANVLTF. DNA of the CDR3: TGTGCCAGTAGGCAGCACAGCAACTCTGGGGCCAACGTCCTGACTTTC. Variable domain in full (rest from reference TRBV19 and TRBJ2-6): DGGITQSPKYLFRKEGQNVTLSCEQNLNHDAMYWYRQDPGQGLRLIYYSQIVNDFQKGDIAEGYSVSREKKESFPLTVTSAQKNPTAFYLCASRQHSNSGANVLTFGAGSRLTVL.

The chain recombines TRBV19 with TRBJ2-7, with 7 positions matching TRBD1. J gave up 4 bases and V 7 bases, and 10 bases lay outside the gene matches. CDR3 size: 14 residues. Germline V gives CDR1 LNHDA, CDR2 SQIVND (reference sequence). As DNA, the CDR3 is TGTGCCAGTACTCCGACAGGGTCCGTTTACGAGCAGTACTTC. Encoded protein: CASTPTGSVYEQYF.

A few counts support this clone. The chain is built from TRBV5-1 and TRBJ2-2; possibly TRBD1 for D (5 bases). This CDR3 spans 15 amino acids. Per the germline V gene, CDR1 is SGHRS and CDR2 is YFSETQ. Trimming shortened V by 4 bases and J by 3 bases, and 13 bases separated the two germline ends. The DNA of the CDR3 is TGCGCCAGCAGCCCGATCCAACAGGACACCGGGGAGCTGTTTTTT. As protein: CASSPIQQDTGELFF.

The gene calls are TRBV9 and TRBJ1-6; unclear D gene. This CDR3 region has 13 residues. V lost 4 bases and J lost 0, with 2 bases in between. Germline V lookup: CDR1 SGDLS, CDR2 YYNGEE. The CDR3 is CASSSSYNSPLHF. The CDR3 coding sequence is TGTGCCAGCAGCTCCTCCTATAATTCACCCCTCCACTTT. The full variable domain, in which reference TRBV9 and TRBJ1-6 provide the parts outside the CDR3, is DSGVTQTPKHLITATGQRVTLRCSPRSGDLSVYWYQQSLDQGLQFLIQYYNGEERAKGNILERFSAQQFPDLHSELNLSSLELGDSALYFCASSSSYNSPLHFGNGTRLTVT.